These 27 T cell receptor beta chains came from one sample sequenced in a study of T cell changes during pregnancy in multiple sclerosis. The table came from immunoSEQ multiplex PCR; TCRdb's copy has only in-frame clones and leaves some out. Found here are roughly 61,000 clones, roughly 93% of them singletons; the top ten hold under 2%. Specimen: peripheral blood, collected after pregnancy. The receptors originated from a female donor with multiple sclerosis, enrolled in a pregnancy study.

The chain links TRBV6-6 to TRBJ2-2; 7 positions match TRBD2. Germline trimming cut 2 bases from V and 5 bases from J; bases unmatched to any gene: 5. Germline values: CDR1 MNHNY, CDR2 SVGAGI (reference sequence). The CDR3 runs to 15 residues. The CDR3 bases are TGTGCCAGCAGTTACGCGGGAGCCACTACCGGGGAGCTGTTTTTT. Encoded protein: CASSYAGATTGELFF.

V and J are TRBV19 and TRBJ2-3; D gene uncertain. There are 12 residues in the CDR3. In germline, CDR1 is LNHDA, CDR2 SQIVND (reference sequence). V dropped 5 bases and J dropped 0 bases, with 3 bases sitting between them. For the CDR3, the DNA is TGTGCCAGTAGTCTTAGCACAGATACGCAGTATTTT. It is translated as CASSLSTDTQYF.

V usage is TRBV6-4 and J usage is TRBJ2-1, with TRBD2 identical over 9 bases. From germline, CDR1 is MRHNA and CDR2 SNTAGT. With 3 bases clipped from V and 7 bases from J, the junction kept 7 bases outside the gene matches. CDR3 length: 15 amino acids. CDR3 amino acids: CASSESSGRRNEQFF. Here the CDR3 DNA reads TGTGCCAGCAGTGAAAGTAGCGGGAGAAGAAATGAGCAGTTCTTC.

V usage is TRBV7-2 and J usage is TRBJ2-1; 12 bases align to TRBD2. There are 18 residues in the CDR3. Trimming removed 7 bases from V and 5 bases from J; junction bases left unmatched: 15. CDR1 SGHTA and CDR2 FQGNSA come from the germline V gene. The CDR3 DNA follows: TGTGCCAGCACCTTGCACCGGCTAGCGGGAGGGCCAAACAATGAGCAGTTCTTC. It is translated as CASTLHRLAGGPNNEQFF.

V is TRBV5-4 and J is TRBJ2-1; 14 bases match TRBD2. The germline CDR1 and CDR2 sequences are SGHNT and YYREEE (reference sequence). This CDR3 spans 18 amino acids. V lost 3 bases to trimming and J lost 4 bases; unmatched junction nucleotides: 9. The chain's CDR3 is CASSSGTSGSLTYNEQFF. The DNA of the CDR3 is TGTGCCAGCAGCTCTGGGACTAGCGGGAGTCTAACATACAATGAGCAGTTCTTC.

The chain links TRBV19 to TRBJ2-5, with a weak D call TRBD1 (5 bases). There are 14 residues in the CDR3. The germline CDR1 and CDR2 sequences are LNHDA and SQIVND (reference sequence). Trimming cost V 6 bases and J 4 bases, with 15 bases left between them. CDR3 region: CASSITRVGETQYF. The DNA of the CDR3 is TGTGCCAGTAGCATAACCAGGGTGGGAGAGACCCAGTACTTC.

The gene calls are TRBV15 and TRBJ2-2; 9 nucleotides line up with TRBD1. Germline CDR1 reads LNHNV; CDR2 reads YYDKDF (reference sequence). The junction had 7 bases not matched to a gene; V was cut back by 4 bases and J by 7 bases. The CDR3 consists of 15 residues. Here the CDR3 DNA reads TGTGCCACCAGCATCCGGGACAGGGCGCTCGGGGAGCTGTTTTTT. Protein: CATSIRDRALGELFF.

J is TRBJ2-7 and V is TRBV7-9; 7 nucleotides align to TRBD1. V was pared by 5 bases and J by 3 bases, with 4 bases of the junction left unmatched. Per the germline V gene, CDR1 is SEHNR and CDR2 is FQNEAQ (reference sequence). The CDR3 is 13 amino acids. CDR3 coding DNA: TGTGCCAGCAGCCCGGGACAGATCTACGAGCAGTACTTC. Encoded protein: CASSPGQIYEQYF.

This clone was picked up one time. This rearrangement joins TRBV5-1 to TRBJ1-2, with TRBD1 identical over 7 bases. The ends lost 2 bases at V and 7 bases at J; junction bases unmatched: 14. The germline V gene encodes CDR1 SGHRS and CDR2 YFSETQ. This CDR3 is 16 amino acids long. CDR3 region: CASSLNRGPYPSGYTF. The CDR3 DNA reads TGCGCCAGCAGCTTAAACAGGGGCCCTTATCCGTCTGGCTACACCTTC.

The V call is TRBV6-6, the J call TRBJ1-1; maybe TRBD1 (5 bases). CDR1 is MNHNY, CDR2 SVGAGI, per germline (reference sequence). The length of the CDR3 is 16 residues. Between the trimmed V and J ends, which lost 7 bases and 4 bases, there was a span of 22 bases. The CDR3 DNA reads TGTGCCAGCAATCTTGGGTCGGGGGTTATGGGCACTGAAGCTTTCTTT. Translated, it gives CASNLGSGVMGTEAFF.

The V call is TRBV7-2, the J call TRBJ2-3, with TRBD2 identical over 7 bases. V gave up 5 bases and J gave up 3 bases; unmatched junction bases: 11. In germline, CDR1 is SGHTA, CDR2 FQGNSA. This CDR3 contains 16 residues. The CDR3 bases are TGTGCCAGCAGCACGCGACTAGCAAGTTTAACAGATACGCAGTATTTT. Amino acid sequence: CASSTRLASLTDTQYF.

This clone appeared a single time. V usage is TRBV10-2 and J usage is TRBJ2-5; TRBD2 aligns across 11 bases. CDR1 WSHSY and CDR2 SAAADI come from the germline V gene. V lost 4 bases, J lost 5 bases, and 9 bases stayed unmatched. There are 16 residues in the CDR3. The CDR3 loop is CASSVTSGSGVETQYF. In DNA, the CDR3 is TGCGCCAGCAGTGTAACTAGCGGGAGTGGTGTTGAGACCCAGTACTTC.

The CDR3 DNA is TGTGCCAGCACCCAGACTAGCGGCTCCTACGAGCAGTACTTC. Amino acid sequence: CASTQTSGSYEQYF. The J gene is TRBJ2-7, the V gene TRBV7-8, with 9 bases fitting TRBD2. Germline loops: CDR1 SGHVS, CDR2 FQNEAQ. The CDR3 sequence is 14 residues long. The junction had 4 bases not matched to a gene; V was cut back by 7 bases and J by 0 bases.

The CDR3 DNA follows: TGTGCCAGCAGCTTTGGCGGGACGGGGGCCGGGGAGCTGTTTTTT. This translates into CASSFGGTGAGELFF. The chain links TRBV7-2 to TRBJ2-2; possible D gene TRBD2, 6 bases. The CDR3 loop spans 15 amino acids. Deletions cut 3 bases from V and 6 bases from J, with 14 bases between. From germline, CDR1 is SGHTA and CDR2 FQGNSA.

This rearrangement joins TRBV6-6 to TRBJ2-7, with D possibly matching TRBD1 (5 bases). CDR1 and CDR2 from the germline V gene are MNHNY and SVGAGI (reference sequence). Trimming left V 5 bases short and J 3 bases short, with 20 bases between. The length of the CDR3 is 16 residues. The CDR3 DNA sequence: TGTGCCAGCAGTCAGGTAGGGGTGAAGTTCGACTACGAGCAGTACTTC. It translates to CASSQVGVKFDYEQYF.

The V and J genes are TRBV5-6 and TRBJ1-2; 8 bases map to TRBD1. The CDR3 is made up of 14 amino acids. The V gene's germline CDR1 is SGHDT and CDR2 YYEEEE. With V trimmed by 5 bases and J by 4 bases, 7 bases remained unmatched. CDR3 loop: CASSPDRGGYGYTF. Here the CDR3 DNA reads TGTGCCAGCAGTCCTGACAGGGGAGGCTATGGCTACACCTTC.

This clone has only one observation. The rearrangement links TRBV6-5 to TRBJ1-1, with a possible D match to TRBD1 (5 bases). The CDR3 is 14 amino acids. The V and J ends lost 7 bases and 5 bases respectively, with 17 bases between them. Germline CDR1 and CDR2: MNHEY and SVGAGI. CDR3 coding DNA: TGTGCCAGCACCCCATCGGGGGGATATACTGAAGCTTTCTTT. Translated, it gives CASTPSGGYTEAFF.

J is TRBJ1-5 and V is TRBV21-1. TRBV21-1 is reported as a pseudogene. The CDR3 loop spans 18 amino acids. This CDR3 is CASSKRTFEGRSNQPQHF. The CDR3 nucleotides are TGTGCCAGCAGCAAAAGGACGTTTGAGGGTAGAAGCAATCAGCCCCAGCATTTT.

This clone has only one observation. The V call is TRBV18, the J call TRBJ2-5; TRBD2 matches at 10 bases. Unmatched junction bases numbered 7, after V lost 1 base and J lost 5 bases. From germline, CDR1 is KGHSH and CDR2 LQKENI. The CDR3 runs 16 residues. The CDR3 sequence is CASSPRLAGPGETQYF. The CDR3, as DNA: TGTGCCAGCTCACCACGACTAGCGGGCCCGGGGGAGACCCAGTACTTC.

This clone came up once. The genes are TRBV30 and TRBJ2-1; 8 positions agree with TRBD2. The germline gives CDR1 GTSNPN, CDR2 SVGIG (reference sequence). Unmatched junction bases numbered 9, after V lost 1 base and J lost 4 bases. CDR3 length equals 16 residues. CDR3 in DNA: TGTGCCTGGAGTGGACTGAAAGCGGGAGCTTACAATGAGCAGTTCTTC. Amino acids: CAWSGLKAGAYNEQFF.

With regard to this clone: A much bigger clone sits one base away, suggesting this may be a read error. This chain uses TRBV6-1 with TRBJ2-1, with 13 bases matching TRBD2. Germline assignment: CDR1 MNHNS and CDR2 SASEGT. V trimming: 1 base; J trimming: 6 bases; junction bases outside the gene matches: 0. The CDR3 totals 15 residues. In DNA form, the CDR3 reads TGTGCCAGCAGTGAAGGGACTAGCGGGAGCAATGAGCAGTTCTTC. It encodes CASSEGTSGSNEQFF.

The table lists this clone with a count of one. The chain couples TRBV7-9 to TRBJ2-1; 12 bases are shared with TRBD2. Germline V gives CDR1 SEHNR, CDR2 FQNEAQ (reference sequence). V was clipped by 5 bases and J by 3 bases; unmatched bases: 2. CDR3 size: 15 residues. CDR3 DNA sequence: TGTGCCAGCAGCCAGGGACTAGCGGGCTACAATGAGCAGTTCTTC. Its translation: CASSQGLAGYNEQFF.

The gene calls are TRBV21-1 and TRBJ2-6; TRBD1 is the table's D call, not checked against the DNA. TRBV21-1 is flagged as a pseudogene. The CDR3 is 18 amino acids. DNA of the CDR3: TGTGCCAGCAGCAAACCGGGACAGGGTCTATTTGGGGCCAACGTCCTGACTTTC. Translating it yields CASSKPGQGLFGANVLTF.

The genes are TRBV4-2 and TRBJ2-2; 8 bases map to TRBD2. Germline lookup yields CDR1 LGHNA and CDR2 YNFKEQ. The CDR3 length is 17 residues. Trimming at V came to 2 bases and at J to 5 bases, leaving 10 bases not matched to a gene. The CDR3 nucleotides read TGTGCCAGCAGCCAATATAAAGCGGGAGTGGGAACCGGGGAGCTGTTTTTT. This gives the protein CASSQYKAGVGTGELFF.

This clone showed up just once. The gene calls are TRBV19 and TRBJ1-2; 9 nucleotides line up with TRBD1. J was trimmed by 2 bases and V by 5 bases; bases with no gene match: 9. Germline lookup yields CDR1 LNHDA and CDR2 SQIVND (reference sequence). This CDR3 comprises 16 residues. Here the CDR3 reads CASSARNRGPNYGYTF. CDR3 DNA sequence: TGTGCCAGTAGTGCACGAAACAGGGGGCCGAACTATGGCTACACCTTC.

This chain links TRBV7-8 with TRBJ2-3, with unresolved D. CDR1 and CDR2 (germline): SGHVS, FQNEAQ. The CDR3 contains 14 residues. V lost 8 bases and J lost 1, with 13 bases in between. DNA for the CDR3: TGTGCCAGCGCCGGGTTCCCCCGCACAGATACGCAGTATTTT. Protein product: CASAGFPRTDTQYF.

The chain recombines TRBV27 with TRBJ2-1; perhaps TRBD2 as D (6 bases). This CDR3 has 12 residues. Germline-derived CDR1 and CDR2 are MNHEY and SMNVEV (reference sequence). V was cut by 3 bases and J by 8 bases, with 8 bases left in between. In nucleotides, the CDR3 is TGTGCCAGCAGTTTCGGGGGATATGAGCAGTTCTTC. Protein sequence: CASSFGGYEQFF.